This is a list of T cell receptor beta chains from one sample in a study of graft-versus-host responses after intestinal transplantation. Some clones are missing from TCRdb's copy, which holds only in-frame ones; the method was immunoSEQ multiplex PCR. The sample lists over 100,000 clones; roughly 91% were seen once. These TCRs are of unknown antigen specificity. The source material was unstimulated CD4+ T cells sorted from spleen or lymph node cells, sampled before intestinal transplant. These receptors were taken from a human donor who received an intestinal transplant. Both conserved end residues are part of each CDR3. D genes are given only for firm matches. Size is omitted from some rows. Given values are once, few, many or a class for expanded clones.

cdr3_length: 14; j_call: TRBJ1-5; d_call: NA; v_call: TRBV7-9; clone_size: NA; cdr3_aa: CASSRQGVNQPQHF; cdr3_nt: TGTGCCAGCAGTCGTCAAGGGGTCAATCAGCCCCAGCATTTT
cdr3_length: 14; j_call: TRBJ2-7; d_call: TRBD2; v_call: TRBV9; clone_size: NA; cdr3_aa: CASSPSAGGGEQYF; cdr3_nt: TGTGCCAGCAGCCCCTCAGCGGGAGGGGGCGAGCAGTACTTC
cdr3_length: 16; j_call: TRBJ2-1; d_call: TRBD1; v_call: TRBV18; clone_size: NA; cdr3_aa: CASSPPGTGETGTQFF; cdr3_nt: TGTGCCAGCTCACCCCCCGGGACAGGGGAAACTGGGACCCAGTTCTTC
cdr3_length: 13; j_call: TRBJ2-5; d_call: NA; v_call: TRBV7-9; clone_size: NA; cdr3_aa: CASSRRGVKTQYF; cdr3_nt: TGTGCCAGCAGCCGCCGAGGGGTAAAGACCCAGTACTTC
cdr3_length: 13; j_call: TRBJ2-3; d_call: NA; v_call: TRBV2; clone_size: NA; cdr3_aa: CASRRASTDTQYF; cdr3_nt: TGTGCCAGCAGGAGAGCTAGCACAGATACGCAGTATTTT
cdr3_length: 15; j_call: TRBJ1-1; d_call: NA; v_call: TRBV19; clone_size: NA; cdr3_aa: CASSLLGGQNTEAFF; cdr3_nt: TGTGCCAGTAGCCTCCTCGGGGGGCAGAACACTGAAGCTTTCTTT
cdr3_length: 14; j_call: TRBJ2-7; d_call: TRBD2; v_call: TRBV5-1; clone_size: few; cdr3_aa: CASTMTSGSYEQYF; cdr3_nt: TGCGCCAGCACTATGACTAGCGGGAGTTACGAGCAGTACTTC
cdr3_length: 19; j_call: TRBJ2-6; d_call: TRBD1; v_call: TRBV19; clone_size: NA; cdr3_aa: CASSARRDRGPTGANVLTF; cdr3_nt: TGTGCCAGTAGTGCCCGCCGGGACAGGGGGCCCACTGGGGCCAACGTCCTGACTTTC
cdr3_length: 15; j_call: TRBJ1-1; d_call: NA; v_call: TRBV19; clone_size: NA; cdr3_aa: CASSDLGRIVSEAFF; cdr3_nt: TGTGCCAGTAGCGATCTCGGGCGAATAGTCTCTGAAGCTTTCTTT
cdr3_length: 13; j_call: TRBJ2-7; d_call: NA; v_call: TRBV5-1; clone_size: NA; cdr3_aa: CASSSGTFYEQYF; cdr3_nt: TGCGCCAGCAGCTCAGGGACCTTCTACGAGCAGTACTTC
cdr3_length: 16; j_call: TRBJ2-7; d_call: NA; v_call: TRBV7-9; clone_size: NA; cdr3_aa: CASSLAYRYRPYEQYF; cdr3_nt: TGTGCCAGCAGCTTAGCGTACCGCTACAGGCCCTACGAGCAGTACTTC
cdr3_length: 14; j_call: TRBJ1-1; d_call: NA; v_call: TRBV5-1; clone_size: once; cdr3_aa: CASSLTGVNTEAFF; cdr3_nt: TGCGCCAGCAGCTTGACGGGGGTGAACACTGAAGCTTTCTTT
cdr3_length: 13; j_call: TRBJ1-1; d_call: NA; v_call: TRBV29-1; clone_size: NA; cdr3_aa: CSVEGTVTLGAFF; cdr3_nt: TGCAGCGTTGAGGGGACGGTAACCCTGGGGGCTTTCTTT
cdr3_length: 14; j_call: TRBJ1-2; d_call: NA; v_call: TRBV6-5; clone_size: NA; cdr3_aa: CASSYSAVLGGYTF; cdr3_nt: TGTGCCAGCAGTTACTCAGCGGTCTTAGGAGGCTACACCTTC
cdr3_length: 14; j_call: TRBJ1-2; d_call: NA; v_call: TRBV14; clone_size: once; cdr3_aa: CASSQDPVNYGYTF; cdr3_nt: TGTGCCAGCAGCCAAGACCCAGTTAACTATGGCTACACCTTC
cdr3_length: 15; j_call: TRBJ2-7; d_call: NA; v_call: TRBV5-4; clone_size: NA; cdr3_aa: CASSPKGRAAYEQYF; cdr3_nt: TGTGCCAGCAGCCCGAAGGGTCGGGCCGCCTACGAGCAGTACTTC
cdr3_length: 13; j_call: TRBJ2-7; d_call: TRBD1; v_call: TRBV28; clone_size: NA; cdr3_aa: CASSSRTGDEQYF; cdr3_nt: TGTGCCAGCAGTTCAAGGACAGGGGACGAGCAGTACTTC
cdr3_length: 14; j_call: TRBJ2-7; d_call: TRBD2; v_call: TRBV25-1; clone_size: NA; cdr3_aa: CASSAWGLAREQYF; cdr3_nt: TGTGCCAGCAGCGCCTGGGGACTAGCGAGAGAGCAGTACTTC
cdr3_length: 11; j_call: TRBJ2-3; d_call: NA; v_call: TRBV6-5; clone_size: NA; cdr3_aa: CATGRLDTQYF; cdr3_nt: TGTGCCACCGGTCGGCTCGATACGCAGTATTTT
cdr3_length: 15; j_call: TRBJ2-7; d_call: NA; v_call: TRBV6-5; clone_size: NA; cdr3_aa: CASSYSPAAGYEQYF; cdr3_nt: TGTGCCAGCAGTTACTCCCCCGCGGCAGGGTACGAGCAGTACTTC
cdr3_length: 13; j_call: TRBJ1-4; d_call: TRBD1; v_call: TRBV29-1; clone_size: NA; cdr3_aa: CSVQTGGSEKLFF; cdr3_nt: TGCAGCGTCCAGACAGGGGGGAGTGAAAAACTGTTTTTT
cdr3_length: 18; j_call: TRBJ2-5; d_call: NA; v_call: TRBV21-1; clone_size: NA; cdr3_aa: CASSPAGGLAGGGETQYF; cdr3_nt: TGTGCCAGCAGCCCAGCGGGGGGACTAGCGGGAGGGGGGGAGACCCAGTACTTC
cdr3_length: 13; j_call: TRBJ2-2; d_call: NA; v_call: TRBV19; clone_size: NA; cdr3_aa: CASSRGNTGELFF; cdr3_nt: TGTGCCAGTAGTCGCGGGAACACCGGGGAGCTGTTTTTT
cdr3_length: 13; j_call: TRBJ1-2; d_call: NA; v_call: TRBV7-2; clone_size: NA; cdr3_aa: CASSLGGTPRYTF; cdr3_nt: TGTGCCAGCAGCTTAGGAGGTACGCCCCGCTACACCTTC
cdr3_length: 16; j_call: TRBJ1-5; d_call: NA; v_call: TRBV28; clone_size: NA; cdr3_aa: CASSLQGQSGNQPQHF; cdr3_nt: TGTGCCAGCAGTTTACAAGGACAGTCGGGTAATCAGCCCCAGCATTTT
cdr3_length: 14; j_call: TRBJ2-7; d_call: NA; v_call: TRBV4-1; clone_size: few; cdr3_aa: CASSQAPGPYEQYF; cdr3_nt: TGCGCCAGCAGCCAAGCTCCAGGGCCCTACGAGCAGTACTTC
cdr3_length: 13; j_call: TRBJ1-1; d_call: NA; v_call: TRBV29-1; clone_size: once; cdr3_aa: CSVEKQGNTEAFF; cdr3_nt: TGCAGCGTTGAAAAACAGGGGAACACTGAAGCTTTCTTT
cdr3_length: 14; j_call: TRBJ2-2; d_call: NA; v_call: TRBV2; clone_size: NA; cdr3_aa: CASMRAENTGELFF; cdr3_nt: TGTGCCAGCATGCGGGCGGAGAACACCGGGGAGCTGTTTTTT